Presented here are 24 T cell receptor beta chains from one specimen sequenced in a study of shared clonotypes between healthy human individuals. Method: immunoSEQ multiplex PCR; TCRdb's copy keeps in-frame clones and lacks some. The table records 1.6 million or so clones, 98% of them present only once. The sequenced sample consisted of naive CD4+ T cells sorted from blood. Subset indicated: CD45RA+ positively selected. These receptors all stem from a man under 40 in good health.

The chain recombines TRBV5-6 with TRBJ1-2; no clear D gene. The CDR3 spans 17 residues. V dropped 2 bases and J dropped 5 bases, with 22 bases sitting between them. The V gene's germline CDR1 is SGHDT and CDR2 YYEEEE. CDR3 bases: TGTGCCAGCAGCTTAAGGGCCCTCCTCCCCCGAGGGTATGGCTACACCTTC. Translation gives CASSLRALLPRGYGYTF. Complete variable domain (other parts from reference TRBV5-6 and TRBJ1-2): DAGVTQSPTHLIKTRGQQVTLRCSPKSGHDTVSWYQQALGQGPQFIFQYYEEEERQRGNFPDRFSGHQFPNYSSELNVNALLLGDSALYLCASSLRALLPRGYGYTFGSGTRLTVV.

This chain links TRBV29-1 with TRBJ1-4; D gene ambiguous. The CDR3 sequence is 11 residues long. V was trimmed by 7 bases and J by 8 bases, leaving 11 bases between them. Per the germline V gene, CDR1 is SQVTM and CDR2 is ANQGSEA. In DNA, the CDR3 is TGCAGCGCCGGACTTGACGAAAAACTGTTTTTT. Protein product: CSAGLDEKLFF.

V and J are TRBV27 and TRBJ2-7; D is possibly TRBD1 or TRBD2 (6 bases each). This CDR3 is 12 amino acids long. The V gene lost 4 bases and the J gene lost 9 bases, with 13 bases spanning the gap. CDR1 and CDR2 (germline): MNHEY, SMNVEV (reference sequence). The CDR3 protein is CASSYREVGQYF. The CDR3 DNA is TGTGCCAGCAGTTACAGGGAGGTCGGGCAGTACTTC.

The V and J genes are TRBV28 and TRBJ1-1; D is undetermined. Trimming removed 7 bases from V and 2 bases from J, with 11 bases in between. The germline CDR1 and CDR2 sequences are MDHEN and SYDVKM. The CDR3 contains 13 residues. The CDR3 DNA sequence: TGTGCCAGCACCCGGCAGAGAAACACTGAAGCTTTCTTT. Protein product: CASTRQRNTEAFF. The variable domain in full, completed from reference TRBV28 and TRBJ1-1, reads DVKVTQSSRYLVKRTGEKVFLECVQDMDHENMFWYRQDPGLGLRLIYFSYDVKMKEKGDIPEGYSVSREKKERFSLILESASTNQTSMYLCASTRQRNTEAFFGQGTRLTVV.

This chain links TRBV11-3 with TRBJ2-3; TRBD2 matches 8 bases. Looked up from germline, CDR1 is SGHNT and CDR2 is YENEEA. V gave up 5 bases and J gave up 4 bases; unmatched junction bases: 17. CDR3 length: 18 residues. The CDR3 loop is CASSTSMEKAGAADTQYF. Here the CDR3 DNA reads TGTGCCAGCAGCACCTCGATGGAAAAAGCGGGAGCCGCAGATACGCAGTATTTT.

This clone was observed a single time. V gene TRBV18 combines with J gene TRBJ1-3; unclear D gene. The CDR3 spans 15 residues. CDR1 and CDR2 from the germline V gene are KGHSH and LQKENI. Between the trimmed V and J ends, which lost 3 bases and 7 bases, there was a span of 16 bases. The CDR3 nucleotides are TGTGCCAGCTCACCTCCGGGAAAGCCAAGGAACACCATATATTTT. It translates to CASSPPGKPRNTIYF.

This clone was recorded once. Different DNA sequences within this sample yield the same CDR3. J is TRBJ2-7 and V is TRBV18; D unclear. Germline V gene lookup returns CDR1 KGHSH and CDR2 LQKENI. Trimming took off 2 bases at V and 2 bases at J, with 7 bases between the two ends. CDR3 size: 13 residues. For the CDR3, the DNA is TGTGCCAGCTCACCAACAGCTACCTACGAGCAGTACTTC. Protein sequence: CASSPTATYEQYF.

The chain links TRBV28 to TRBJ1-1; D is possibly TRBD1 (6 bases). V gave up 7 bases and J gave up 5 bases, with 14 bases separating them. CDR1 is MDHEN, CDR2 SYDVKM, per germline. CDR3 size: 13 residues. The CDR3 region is CASMGAKRTEAFF. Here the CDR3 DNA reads TGTGCCAGCATGGGGGCAAAGAGGACTGAAGCTTTCTTT.

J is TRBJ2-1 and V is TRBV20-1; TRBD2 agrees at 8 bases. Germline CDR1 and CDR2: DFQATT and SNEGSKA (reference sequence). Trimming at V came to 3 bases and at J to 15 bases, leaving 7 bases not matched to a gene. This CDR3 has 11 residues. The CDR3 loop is CSASVAGISFF. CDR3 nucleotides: TGCAGTGCTAGCGTAGCGGGAATTTCGTTCTTC.

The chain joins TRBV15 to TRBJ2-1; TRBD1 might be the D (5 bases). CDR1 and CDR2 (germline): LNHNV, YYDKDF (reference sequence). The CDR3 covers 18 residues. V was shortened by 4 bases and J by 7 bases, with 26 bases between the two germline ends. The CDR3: CATSKRPVGHPLGNEQFF. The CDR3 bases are TGTGCCACCAGCAAAAGACCTGTTGGACACCCCCTCGGGAATGAGCAGTTCTTC.

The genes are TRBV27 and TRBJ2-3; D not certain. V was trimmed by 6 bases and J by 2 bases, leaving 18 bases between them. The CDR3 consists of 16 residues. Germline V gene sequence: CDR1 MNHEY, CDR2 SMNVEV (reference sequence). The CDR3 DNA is TGTGCCAGCAGCCCTTTTCGCGGTCTCCTCACAGATACGCAGTATTTT. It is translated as CASSPFRGLLTDTQYF.

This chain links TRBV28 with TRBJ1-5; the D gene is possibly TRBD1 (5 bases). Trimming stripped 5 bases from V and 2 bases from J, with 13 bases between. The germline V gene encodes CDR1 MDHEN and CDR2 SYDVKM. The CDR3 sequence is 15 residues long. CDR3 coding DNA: TGTGCCAGCAGTCGCCTGAGGGGAGGCAATCAGCCCCAGCATTTT. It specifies CASSRLRGGNQPQHF.

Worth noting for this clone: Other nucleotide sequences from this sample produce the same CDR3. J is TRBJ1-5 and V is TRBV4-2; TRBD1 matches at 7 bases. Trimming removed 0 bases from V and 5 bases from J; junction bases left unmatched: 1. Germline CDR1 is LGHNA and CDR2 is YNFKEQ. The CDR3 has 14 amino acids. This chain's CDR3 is CASSQDRGDQPQHF. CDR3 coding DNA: TGTGCCAGCAGCCAAGACAGGGGGGATCAGCCCCAGCATTTT.

CDR3 in amino acids: CASSPQFGRPVATNEKLFF. The CDR3 region has the DNA TGTGCCAGCTCACCCCAATTTGGACGACCCGTTGCAACTAATGAAAAACTGTTTTTT. This chain connects TRBV18 to TRBJ1-4; D is unclear. V was trimmed by 3 bases and J by 0 bases, leaving 20 bases between them. The CDR3 runs to 19 residues. Germline CDR1 KGHSH, CDR2 LQKENI.

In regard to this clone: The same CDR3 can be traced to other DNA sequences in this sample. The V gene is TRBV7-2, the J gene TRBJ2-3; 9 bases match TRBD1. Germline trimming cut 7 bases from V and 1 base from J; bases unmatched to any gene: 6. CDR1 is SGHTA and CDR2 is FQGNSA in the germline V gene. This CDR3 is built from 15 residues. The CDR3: CASTPQGAGTDTQYF. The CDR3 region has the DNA TGTGCCAGCACCCCACAGGGGGCTGGCACAGATACGCAGTATTTT.

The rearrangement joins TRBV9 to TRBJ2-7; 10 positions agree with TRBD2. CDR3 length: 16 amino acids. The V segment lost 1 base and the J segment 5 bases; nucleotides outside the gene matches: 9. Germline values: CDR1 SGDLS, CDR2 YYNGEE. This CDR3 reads CASSVSAGGPTDEQYF. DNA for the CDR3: TGTGCCAGCAGCGTATCAGCGGGAGGGCCAACTGACGAGCAGTACTTC.

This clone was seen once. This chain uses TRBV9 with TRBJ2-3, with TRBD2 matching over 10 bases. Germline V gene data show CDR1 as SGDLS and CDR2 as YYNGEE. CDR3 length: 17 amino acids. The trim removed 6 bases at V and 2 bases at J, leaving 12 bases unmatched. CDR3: CASTSGSNYLHTDTQYF. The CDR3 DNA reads TGTGCCAGCACTAGCGGGAGTAATTATCTACACACAGATACGCAGTATTTT.

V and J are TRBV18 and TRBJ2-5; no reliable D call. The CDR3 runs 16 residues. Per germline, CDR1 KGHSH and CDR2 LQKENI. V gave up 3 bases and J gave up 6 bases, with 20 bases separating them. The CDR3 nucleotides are TGTGCCAGCTCACCCCCCGGAGACCGATTCGGAAAGACCCAGTACTTC. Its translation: CASSPPGDRFGKTQYF. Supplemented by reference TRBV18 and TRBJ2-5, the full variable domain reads NAGVMQNPRHLVRRRGQEARLRCSPMKGHSHVYWYRQLPEEGLKFMVYLQKENIIDESGMPKERFSAEFPKEGPSILRIQQVVRGDSAAYFCASSPPGDRFGKTQYFGPGTRLLVL.

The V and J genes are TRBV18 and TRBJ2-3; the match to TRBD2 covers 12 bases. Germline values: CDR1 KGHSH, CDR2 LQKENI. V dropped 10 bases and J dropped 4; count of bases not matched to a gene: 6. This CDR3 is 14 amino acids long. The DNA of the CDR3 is TGTGCCACCCGACTAGCGGGAGCCTCAGATACGCAGTATTTT. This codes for CATRLAGASDTQYF.

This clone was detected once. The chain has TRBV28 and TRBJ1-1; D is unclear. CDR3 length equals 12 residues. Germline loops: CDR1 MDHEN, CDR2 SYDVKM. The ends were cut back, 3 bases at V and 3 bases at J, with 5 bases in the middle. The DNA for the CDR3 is TGTGCCAGCAGTTTCGTCTACACTGAAGCTTTCTTT. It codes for CASSFVYTEAFF.

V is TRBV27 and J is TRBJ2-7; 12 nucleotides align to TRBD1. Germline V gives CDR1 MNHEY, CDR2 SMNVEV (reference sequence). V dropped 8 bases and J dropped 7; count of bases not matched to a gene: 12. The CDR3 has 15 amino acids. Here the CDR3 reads CASPLPGQGADEQYF. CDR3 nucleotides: TGTGCCAGCCCTCTCCCGGGACAGGGGGCGGATGAGCAGTACTTC.

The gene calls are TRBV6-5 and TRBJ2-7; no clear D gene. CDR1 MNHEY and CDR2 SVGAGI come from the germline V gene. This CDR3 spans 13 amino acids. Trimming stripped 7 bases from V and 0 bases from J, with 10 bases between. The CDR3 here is CASTRAYSYEQYF. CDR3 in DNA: TGTGCCAGCACTAGAGCTTACTCCTACGAGCAGTACTTC.

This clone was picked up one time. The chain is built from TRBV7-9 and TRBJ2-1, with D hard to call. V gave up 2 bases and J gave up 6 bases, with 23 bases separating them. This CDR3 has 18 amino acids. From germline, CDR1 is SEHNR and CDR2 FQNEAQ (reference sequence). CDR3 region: CASSLTPLWTKPSNEQFF. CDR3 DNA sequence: TGTGCCAGCAGCTTAACCCCCCTGTGGACCAAACCCAGCAATGAGCAGTTCTTC.

The CDR3 DNA sequence: TGTGCCAGCAGTTACTCCCTCAGCGGGATAAACAATGAGCAGTTCTTC. Translated: CASSYSLSGINNEQFF. The chain is built from TRBV6-6 and TRBJ2-1; 7 nucleotides line up with TRBD2. The CDR3 totals 16 residues. In germline, CDR1 is MNHNY, CDR2 SVGAGI (reference sequence). The J segment lost 5 bases and the V segment lost 0 bases, leaving 7 bases of the junction unmatched.